These 31 T cell receptor beta chains were all obtained from the same sample, sequenced in a study of neurological immune-mediated disorders. TCRdb redid the calling of the 5' RACE reads with MiXCR, one entry per CDR3 protein. The sample has about 41,000 distinct CDR3 sequences, roughly 14% seen once. The sequenced material came from CD4+ T cells from blood. The receptors come from a woman aged 55 to 70 with HTLV-1-associated myelopathy (HAM/TSP).

This clonotype has ten or more counts. The chain employs TRBV5-1 and TRBJ1-2, with D unclear. V shed 3 bases and J shed 4 bases, with 10 bases lying between them. The CDR3 loop spans 13 amino acids. Germline-derived CDR1 and CDR2 are SGHRS and YFSETQ. In nucleotides, the CDR3 is TGCGCCAGCAGCTCAGACGGTAGCTATGGCTACACCTTC. Translation: CASSSDGSYGYTF.

This clonotype was observed at least ten times. The V and J genes are TRBV29-1 and TRBJ1-1; D is unresolved. From germline, CDR1 is SQVTM and CDR2 ANQGSEA. The CDR3 loop spans 12 amino acids. V was clipped by 4 bases and J by 1 base, with 7 bases between them. CDR3 nucleotides: TGCAGCGTTGGAGCGCAGAACACTGAAGCTTTCTTT. Protein product: CSVGAQNTEAFF.

This clonotype occurred many times. The CDR3 region has the DNA TGTGCCAGCAGGCCCTGGACAGGGGACGACTACGAGCAGTACTTC. This encodes CASRPWTGDDYEQYF. The V and J genes are TRBV6-5 and TRBJ2-7; 9 nucleotides align to TRBD1. The V segment lost 6 bases and the J segment 3 bases; nucleotides outside the gene matches: 9. CDR3 size: 15 residues. Germline lookup yields CDR1 MNHEY and CDR2 SVGAGI.

This clonotype was picked up many times. The chain couples TRBV20-1 to TRBJ2-1; D might be TRBD1 (6 bases). Germline V gene lookup returns CDR1 DFQATT and CDR2 SNEGSKA (reference sequence). Trimming left V 5 bases short and J 0 bases short, with 8 bases between. The CDR3 is made up of 13 amino acids. The CDR3 region has the DNA TGCAGTGCTGGACAGAACTCCTACAATGAGCAGTTCTTC. Its protein product is CSAGQNSYNEQFF.

At least ten counts were recorded for this clonotype. The chain employs TRBV5-1 and TRBJ2-2; 9 nucleotides match TRBD1. There are 16 residues in the CDR3. Germline V gene lookup returns CDR1 SGHRS and CDR2 YFSETQ. V was clipped by 3 bases and J by 6 bases; unmatched bases: 9. CDR3 protein: CASSSTTGGYAGELFF. As DNA, the CDR3 is TGCGCCAGCAGCTCGACGACAGGGGGATATGCCGGGGAGCTGTTTTTT.

There are many counts of this clonotype. CDR3 amino acids: CASSVQVLASTDTQYF. CDR3 coding DNA: TGTGCCAGCAGCGTCCAAGTTCTAGCTAGCACAGATACGCAGTATTTT. This chain connects TRBV9 to TRBJ2-3; tentative D call: TRBD2 (5 bases). Trimming removed 2 bases at V and 0 bases at J, with 13 bases between. The germline CDR1 and CDR2 sequences are SGDLS and YYNGEE. The CDR3 is 16 amino acids.

This clonotype has at least ten counts. This chain uses TRBV4-1 with TRBJ1-5; 9 nucleotides match TRBD1. The CDR3 is 14 amino acids. Germline CDR1 reads MGHRA; CDR2 reads YSYEKL. V was clipped by 7 bases and J by 4 bases; unmatched bases: 5. The CDR3 nucleotides read TGCGCCAGCAACCCGACAGGGGGAAATCAGCCCCAGCATTTT. It translates to CASNPTGGNQPQHF.

The table lists this clonotype with a few counts. J is TRBJ1-6 and V is TRBV7-9; D might be TRBD1 (5 bases). Germline V CDR1 and CDR2: SEHNR, FQNEAQ (reference sequence). V was shortened by 2 bases and J by 7 bases, with 12 bases between the two germline ends. This CDR3 is built from 15 residues. CDR3 loop: CASSLSGTVNSPLHF. CDR3 coding DNA: TGTGCCAGCAGCTTATCGGGGACGGTCAATTCACCCCTCCACTTT.

This clonotype was seen many times. The V call is TRBV10-3, the J call TRBJ2-3; D ambiguous. The V end lost 5 bases, the J end lost 3 bases, and 12 bases lay between the germline ends. The CDR3 spans 14 residues. Germline V gene sequence: CDR1 ENHRY, CDR2 SYGVKD. The CDR3 sequence is CAISPSLDTDTQYF. The CDR3 DNA reads as TGTGCCATCAGTCCCAGTCTAGATACAGATACGCAGTATTTT.

The sample holds many counts of this clonotype. This chain uses TRBV7-2 with TRBJ1-4; 10 bases line up with TRBD1. From germline, CDR1 is SGHTA and CDR2 FQGNSA. CDR3 size: 16 residues. V gave up 4 bases and J gave up 8 bases; unmatched junction bases: 10. The CDR3 region has the DNA TGTGCCAGCAGCTCACGGACCGGGACAGGGGAAGAAAAACTGTTTTTT. It encodes CASSSRTGTGEEKLFF.

This clonotype has ten or more counts. V usage is TRBV29-1 and J usage is TRBJ2-7; TRBD1 might be the D (5 bases). The CDR3 spans 12 residues. Germline CDR1 SQVTM, CDR2 ANQGSEA. V was shortened by 4 bases and J by 0 bases, with 7 bases between the two germline ends. The CDR3 reads CSVATDSYEQYF. The CDR3 DNA reads as TGCAGCGTTGCGACAGACTCCTACGAGCAGTACTTC.

This clonotype showed up many times. The rearrangement joins TRBV6-6 to TRBJ1-5; no firm D call. There are 19 residues in the CDR3. Germline V gene lookup returns CDR1 MNHNY and CDR2 SVGAGI (reference sequence). Trimming stripped 5 bases from V and 0 bases from J, with 23 bases between. CDR3 protein: CASSPSHVNEGHSNQPQHF. The DNA for the CDR3 is TGTGCCAGCAGTCCCTCGCATGTCAACGAGGGTCATAGCAATCAGCCCCAGCATTTT.

This clonotype was observed many times. The rearrangement uses TRBV10-3 and TRBJ2-5, with 8 bases matching TRBD1. This CDR3 is built from 15 residues. Germline CDR1 and CDR2: ENHRY and SYGVKD. Unmatched junction bases numbered 8, after V lost 6 bases and J lost 2 bases. The CDR3, as DNA: TGTGCCATCAGCGCCCTGAGGACAGGGCAAGAGACCCAGTACTTC. Protein product: CAISALRTGQETQYF.

Ten or more counts support this clonotype. V usage is TRBV10-3 and J usage is TRBJ2-3; TRBD1 agrees at 7 bases. The CDR3 is 15 amino acids. Germline CDR1 reads ENHRY; CDR2 reads SYGVKD. The V gene end was trimmed by 5 bases and the J gene end by 4 bases; junction bases not matched to a gene: 9. The CDR3 bases are TGTGCCATCAGTAACCAGGGGGAAGAGTCAGATACGCAGTATTTT. Protein: CAISNQGEESDTQYF.

In its sample, this clonotype was seen many times. CDR3 residues: CASRFLREGLNSPLHF. As DNA, the CDR3 is TGTGCCAGCAGATTCCTTCGCGAGGGCCTAAATTCACCCCTCCACTTT. This chain joins TRBV27 and TRBJ1-6; no firm D call. This CDR3 contains 16 residues. Germline CDR1 is MNHEY and CDR2 is SMNVEV (reference sequence). Trimming removed 6 bases at V and 7 bases at J, with 19 bases between.

The chain recombines TRBV10-3 with TRBJ2-2; TRBD1 aligns across 10 bases. The germline gives CDR1 ENHRY, CDR2 SYGVKD. Trimming removed 6 bases from V and 3 bases from J; junction bases left unmatched: 7. The CDR3 is 16 residues long. The DNA of the CDR3 is TGTGCCATCAGCGACCGGGACAGGGGAGACACCGGGGAGCTGTTTTTT. It translates to CAISDRDRGDTGELFF.

This clonotype showed up many times. The rearrangement links TRBV19 to TRBJ1-2; D unresolved. The V end lost 5 bases, the J end lost 7 bases, and 17 bases lay between the germline ends. CDR1 is LNHDA, CDR2 SQIVND, per germline (reference sequence). This CDR3 has 14 amino acids. The CDR3: CASSPDRSRSGYTF. Written as DNA, the CDR3 is TGTGCCAGTAGTCCGGACCGGTCTAGGTCTGGCTACACCTTC.

In this sample, this clonotype turned up many times. The chain combines TRBV29-1 with TRBJ2-1; D is unresolved. Deletions cut 6 bases from V and 3 bases from J, with 12 bases between. Germline CDR1 reads SQVTM; CDR2 reads ANQGSEA. The CDR3 runs to 13 residues. CDR3 sequence reads: CSVKSSLYNEQFF. The CDR3 DNA reads as TGCAGCGTAAAGTCCTCCCTCTACAATGAGCAGTTCTTC.

This clonotype was observed many times. The chain carries TRBV5-1 and TRBJ1-1; D is unresolved. Germline V lookup: CDR1 SGHRS, CDR2 YFSETQ. V dropped 0 bases and J dropped 9 bases, with 18 bases sitting between them. CDR3 length: 15 amino acids. The CDR3 reads CASSLERPNLAQAFF. The DNA for the CDR3 is TGCGCCAGCAGCTTGGAAAGGCCGAACCTAGCCCAAGCTTTCTTT.

The chain links TRBV7-2 to TRBJ1-3; D possibly corresponds to TRBD1 (5 bases). CDR1 is SGHTA and CDR2 is FQGNSA in the germline V gene. The CDR3 length is 16 residues. Trimming left V 2 bases short and J 0 bases short, with 11 bases between. Here the CDR3 reads CASSLSGHTSGNTIYF. The CDR3 nucleotides are TGTGCCAGCAGCTTATCAGGGCACACCTCTGGAAACACCATATATTTT.

The table lists this clonotype with many counts. V is TRBV20-1 and J is TRBJ2-1; 11 bases align to TRBD2. With 6 bases clipped from V and 2 bases from J, the junction kept 15 bases outside the gene matches. Germline V gene lookup returns CDR1 DFQATT and CDR2 SNEGSKA (reference sequence). The CDR3 contains 18 residues. CDR3 in amino acids: CSATIAGGDSGAYNEQFF. In DNA, the CDR3 is TGCAGTGCAACAATAGCGGGGGGGGATAGTGGGGCCTACAATGAGCAGTTCTTC.

This clonotype was found many times. The chain joins TRBV7-8 to TRBJ1-5, with 7 positions matching TRBD1. The germline V gene encodes CDR1 SGHVS and CDR2 FQNEAQ. The J segment lost 4 bases and the V segment lost 0 bases, leaving 6 bases of the junction unmatched. This CDR3 has 16 residues. The CDR3 bases are TGTGCCAGCAGCTTAGCGGCAGGGGGAAGGAATCAGCCCCAGCATTTT. This gives the protein CASSLAAGGRNQPQHF. Complete variable domain (other parts from reference TRBV7-8 and TRBJ1-5): GAGVSQSPRYKVAKRGQDVALRCDPISGHVSLFWYQQALGQGPEFLTYFQNEAQLDKSGLPSDRFFAERPEGSVSTLKIQRTQQEDSAVYLCASSLAAGGRNQPQHFGDGTRLSIL.

This clonotype was observed at least ten times. The rearrangement uses TRBV20-1 and TRBJ2-2, with D uncertain. The V end was cut by 4 bases, the J end by 4 bases, with 4 bases between. This CDR3 contains 11 residues. CDR1 DFQATT and CDR2 SNEGSKA come from the germline V gene (reference sequence). The CDR3 sequence is CSAKGTGELFF. The CDR3 DNA reads TGCAGTGCTAAGGGCACCGGGGAGCTGTTTTTT.

This clonotype has ten or more counts. The chain uses TRBV2 and TRBJ1-1; the match to TRBD1 covers 8 bases. This CDR3 has 14 amino acids. V was pared by 7 bases and J by 4 bases, with 8 bases of the junction left unmatched. Germline V lookup: CDR1 SNHLY, CDR2 FYNNEI. The CDR3 bases are TGTGCCAGCAAGATACAGGGGGAAGTCACTGAAGCTTTCTTT. It specifies CASKIQGEVTEAFF.

This clonotype was observed many times. The J gene is TRBJ2-3, the V gene TRBV7-2; D not resolved. The germline V gene encodes CDR1 SGHTA and CDR2 FQGNSA. Trimming removed 5 bases at V and 4 bases at J, with 13 bases between. The length of the CDR3 is 14 residues. CDR3 amino acids: CASSLGWASDTQYF. The CDR3 coding sequence is TGTGCCAGCAGCCTGGGATGGGCTTCAGATACGCAGTATTTT.

This clonotype was picked up many times. The chain combines TRBV20-1 with TRBJ2-1; D is unclear. The CDR3 is 12 amino acids. The V end was cut by 6 bases, the J end by 2 bases, with 8 bases between. The germline V gene has CDR1 DFQATT and CDR2 SNEGSKA (reference sequence). The CDR3 DNA is TGCAGTGCGGCTAGGCCCTACAATGAGCAGTTCTTC. Translated, it gives CSAARPYNEQFF.

This clonotype was observed many times. The V and J genes are TRBV20-1 and TRBJ1-1, with 7 nucleotides matching TRBD1. Losses at the gene ends were 6 bases for V and 5 bases for J; bases not matched to a gene: 6. The germline V gene encodes CDR1 DFQATT and CDR2 SNEGSKA (reference sequence). This CDR3 is built from 12 residues. In nucleotides, the CDR3 is TGCAGTGCGCCCAGGGGGTATACTGAAGCTTTCTTT. Translation gives CSAPRGYTEAFF.

In this sample, this clonotype turned up many times. The rearrangement joins TRBV5-1 to TRBJ1-2, with unresolved D. The germline V and J ends were trimmed by 4 bases and 0 bases, with 13 bases remaining between them. The CDR3 length is 15 residues. Germline V CDR1 and CDR2: SGHRS, YFSETQ. CDR3: CASSAQDYPNYGYTF. The CDR3 nucleotides read TGCGCCAGCAGCGCCCAGGACTATCCTAACTATGGCTACACCTTC.

This clonotype occurred many times. V and J are TRBV7-2 and TRBJ1-4, with D unresolved. There are 14 residues in the CDR3. Germline V gene lookup returns CDR1 SGHTA and CDR2 FQGNSA. Trimming stripped 7 bases from V and 3 bases from J, with 12 bases between. CDR3 protein: CASKEMGANEKLFF. CDR3 nucleotides: TGTGCCAGCAAGGAGATGGGAGCTAATGAAAAACTGTTTTTT. Supplemented by reference TRBV7-2 and TRBJ1-4, the full variable domain reads GAGVSQSPSNKVTEKGKDVELRCDPISGHTALYWYRQSLGQGLEFLIYFQGNSAPDKSGLPSDRFSAERTGGSVSTLTIQRTQQEDSAVYLCASKEMGANEKLFFGSGTQLSVL.

This clonotype was observed many times. The V call is TRBV20-1, the J call TRBJ1-1; D is perhaps TRBD1 (6 bases). CDR3 length: 16 amino acids. V shed 1 base and J shed 0 bases, with 15 bases lying between them. Germline CDR1 and CDR2: DFQATT and SNEGSKA (reference sequence). The CDR3 loop is CSARVRQGLMNTEAFF. The CDR3 bases are TGCAGTGCTAGAGTCCGTCAGGGGTTGATGAACACTGAAGCTTTCTTT.

This clonotype was picked up many times. This chain links TRBV2 with TRBJ1-1; D unresolved. This CDR3 contains 15 residues. Deletions cut 6 bases from V and 0 bases from J, with 14 bases between. Germline loops: CDR1 SNHLY, CDR2 FYNNEI. CDR3 DNA: TGTGCCAGCAGCCCGATTAAAGGGATGAACACTGAAGCTTTCTTT. Its translation: CASSPIKGMNTEAFF.